This TCR beta chain derives from a study of Ad26.COV2.S vaccination and SARS-CoV-2 variants. The protocol was immunoSEQ multiplex PCR, while the TCRdb copy is restricted to in-frame clones and leaves out a portion. This sample carries around 340,000 clones, about 89% of them seen once, and the ten largest clones take roughly 4.8%. J lost 2 bases, V lost 6 bases, and 1 base had no gene match. Per the germline V gene, CDR1 is MNHEY and CDR2 is SVGEGT. The CDR3 has 13 residues. As for treatment: roughly 18 received Ad26.COV2.S at low or high dose, single or two shots; roughly five received placebo; per-sample allocation not given. Vaccine and placebo recipients were sampled on day 63 after the first injection. An adult donor aged 18-55 years was enrolled in Boston.

The origin of this receptor is a person aged 18-65 years who received the Ad26.COV2.S COVID-19 vaccine or a placebo. Sample: peripheral blood, taken in a trial of Ad26.COV2.S vaccine versus placebo. This chain links TRBV6-2 or TRBV6-3 with TRBJ2-1; 7 positions match TRBD2. CDR3 in DNA: TGTGCCAGCAGCCTAGCGGCCTACAATGAGCAGTTCTTC. Protein: CASSLAAYNEQFF.